This T cell receptor (beta chain) was recovered during a study of T cells expressing NK-cell markers (dated by TCRdb to 2020 to 2021). For the study in its entirety: TCR beta-chain repertoires were profiled in sorted CD3+CD56+NKG2C+, CD3+CD56+NKG2C- and CD3+CD56-NKG2C+ T-cell subsets from several donors. Among the eight sequenced donors, seven were HCMV-seropositive and one was HCMV-seronegative. The study sequenced eight donors, all healthy volunteers chosen at random: three men and five women. Libraries were sequenced as 2 x 150 bp reads on Illumina HiSeq 2000/2500, MiSeq or NextSeq. The paper as a whole reports these results and caveats: Those dominant clonotypes were again the most abundant among CD3+CD56-NKG2C+ cells in a handful of donors, at about 28.3-65%. Whether the expanded NKG2C-expressing T cell clones were specific for HCMV antigens was left unclear. For six donors, the dominant CD3+CD56+NKG2C+ clonotypes were among the top 10 CD8+ clonotypes and accounted for about 1.0-8% of CD8+ T cells.

Sequencing took place on an Illumina HiSeq 2000. TCR beta cDNA libraries were prepared using 5'RACE template switching, which introduced a universal primer site and unique molecular identifiers. Priming for cDNA synthesis came from the TCR beta constant segment, and two successive PCR amplification steps followed. The paper's processing steps were these. MIGEC was used to demultiplex reads and group the reads by UMI, and MiTCR was used to assemble and quantify clonotypes. To remove erroneous sequences, TCR cDNA sequences were retained only when supported by two or more reads. The tcR package was used for downstream repertoire analysis, with clonotypes matched between fractions based on CDR3 nucleotide sequence plus V segment. VDJmatch was used to annotate antigen specificity against VDJdb, with one amino acid substitution allowed in CDR3. TCRdb reprocessed the reads into one record per CDR3 protein sequence, lacking DNA. The V and J calls were determined by TCRdb, not by the authors. The sample has some 340,000 distinct CDR3 sequences on record. The ten largest make up roughly 5.2% of the sample.

HCMV serostatus was determined by detecting HCMV-specific IgG in serum with a commercial ELISA kit. Ficoll density gradient centrifugation was used to isolate peripheral blood mononuclear cells from blood. The CDR3 holds 18 amino acids from the cysteine to the phenylalanine. Only the protein sequence is given. Per the germline V gene, MNHEY is the CDR1 and SVGAGI is the CDR2. On this clonotype itself: Its recognized antigen is unknown.

Specimen: blood T cells: a sorted CD56 or NKG2C T cell subset, CD4+ or CD8+ T cells, or bulk PBMC T cells (not recorded which). The rearrangement combines TRBV6-5 with TRBJ1-2; the D call from TCRdb, TRBD1, cannot be confirmed without DNA. The receptor was isolated from a man aged 18 to 70 in good health. CDR3 protein: CASRLRGTWTQGGYGYTF.